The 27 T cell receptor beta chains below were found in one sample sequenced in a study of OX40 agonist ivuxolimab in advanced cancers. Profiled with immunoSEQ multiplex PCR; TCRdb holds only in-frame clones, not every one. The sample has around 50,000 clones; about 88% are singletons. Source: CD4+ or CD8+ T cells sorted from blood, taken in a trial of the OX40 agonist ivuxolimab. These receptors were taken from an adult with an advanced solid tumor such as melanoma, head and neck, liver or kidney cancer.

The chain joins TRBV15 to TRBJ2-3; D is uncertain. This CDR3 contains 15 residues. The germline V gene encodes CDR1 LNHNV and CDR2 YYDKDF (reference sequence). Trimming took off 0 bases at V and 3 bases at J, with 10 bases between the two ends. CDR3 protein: CATSRDLMGTDTQYF. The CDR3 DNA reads TGTGCCACCAGCAGAGATCTCATGGGGACAGATACGCAGTATTTT.

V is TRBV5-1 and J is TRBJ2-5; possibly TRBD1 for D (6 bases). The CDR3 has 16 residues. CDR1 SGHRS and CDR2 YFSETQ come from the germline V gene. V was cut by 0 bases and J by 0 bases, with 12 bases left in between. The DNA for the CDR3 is TGCGCCAGCAGCTTGGAGCCCCAGGGGAACCAAGAGACCCAGTACTTC. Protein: CASSLEPQGNQETQYF.

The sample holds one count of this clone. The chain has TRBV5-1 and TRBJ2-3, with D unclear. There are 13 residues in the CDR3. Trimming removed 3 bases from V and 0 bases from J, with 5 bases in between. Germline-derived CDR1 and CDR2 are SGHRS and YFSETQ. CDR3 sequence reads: CASSSTSTDTQYF. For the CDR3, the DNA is TGCGCCAGCAGCTCCACAAGCACAGATACGCAGTATTTT.

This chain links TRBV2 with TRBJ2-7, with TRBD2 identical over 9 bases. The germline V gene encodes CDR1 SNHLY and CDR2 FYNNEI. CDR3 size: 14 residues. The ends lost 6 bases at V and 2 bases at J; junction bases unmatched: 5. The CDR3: CASSPSGTAYEQYF. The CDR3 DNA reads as TGTGCCAGCAGCCCTAGCGGGACGGCCTACGAGCAGTACTTC.

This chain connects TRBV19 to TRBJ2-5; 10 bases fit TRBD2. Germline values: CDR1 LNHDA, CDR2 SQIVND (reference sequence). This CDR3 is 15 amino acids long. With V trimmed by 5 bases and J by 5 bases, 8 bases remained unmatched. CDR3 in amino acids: CASSHSGRSGETQYF. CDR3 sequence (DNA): TGTGCCAGTAGTCATAGCGGGAGGTCCGGGGAGACCCAGTACTTC.

The CDR3 reads CASSEGWGIGTDTQYF. The CDR3 DNA is TGTGCCAGCAGTGAAGGTTGGGGGATCGGCACAGATACGCAGTATTTT. This chain uses TRBV2 with TRBJ2-3; D possibly uses TRBD1 or TRBD2 (5 bases each). The CDR3 totals 16 residues. CDR1 and CDR2 from the germline V gene are SNHLY and FYNNEI. Trimming stripped 1 base from V and 1 base from J, with 12 bases between.

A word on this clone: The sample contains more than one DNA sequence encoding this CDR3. The CDR3 reads CASSLDRAGELFF. The DNA for the CDR3 is TGTGCCAGCAGCTTGGACAGGGCCGGGGAGCTGTTTTTT. The chain combines TRBV5-4 with TRBJ2-2; weak D call: TRBD1 (6 bases). The CDR3 spans 13 residues. Trimming took off 0 bases at V and 6 bases at J, with 6 bases between the two ends. Germline V CDR1 and CDR2: SGHNT, YYREEE (reference sequence).

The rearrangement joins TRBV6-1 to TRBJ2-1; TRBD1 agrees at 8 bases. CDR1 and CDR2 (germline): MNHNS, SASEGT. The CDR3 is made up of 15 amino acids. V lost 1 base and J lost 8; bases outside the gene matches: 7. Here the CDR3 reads CASSEDRGLMYEQFF. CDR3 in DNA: TGTGCCAGCAGTGAAGACAGGGGGTTGATGTATGAGCAGTTCTTC.

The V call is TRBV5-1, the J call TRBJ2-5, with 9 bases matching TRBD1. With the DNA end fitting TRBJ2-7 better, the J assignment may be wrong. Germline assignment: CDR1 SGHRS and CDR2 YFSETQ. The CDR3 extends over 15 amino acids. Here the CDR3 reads CASSLVGTGSYEQYF. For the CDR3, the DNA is TGCGCCAGCAGCTTGGTAGGGACAGGGTCCTACGAGCAGTACTTC.

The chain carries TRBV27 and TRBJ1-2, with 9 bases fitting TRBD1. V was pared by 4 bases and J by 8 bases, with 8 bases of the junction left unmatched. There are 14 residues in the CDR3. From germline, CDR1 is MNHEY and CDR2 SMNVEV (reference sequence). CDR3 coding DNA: TGTGCCAGCAGTTCCCCGGACAGGGGTGGGGGCTACACCTTC. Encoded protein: CASSSPDRGGGYTF.

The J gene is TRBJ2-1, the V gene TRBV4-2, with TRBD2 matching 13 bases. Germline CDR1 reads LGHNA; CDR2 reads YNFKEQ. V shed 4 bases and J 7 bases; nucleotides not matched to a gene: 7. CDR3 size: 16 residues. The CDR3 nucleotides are TGTGCCAGCAGCCGCACCGGGACTAGCGGGAATAATGAGCAGTTCTTC. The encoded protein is CASSRTGTSGNNEQFF.

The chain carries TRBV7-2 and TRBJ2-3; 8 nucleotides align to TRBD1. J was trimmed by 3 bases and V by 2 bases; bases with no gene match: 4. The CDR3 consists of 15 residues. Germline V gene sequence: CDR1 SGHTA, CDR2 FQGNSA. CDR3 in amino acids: CASSLLQGATDTQYF. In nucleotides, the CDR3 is TGTGCCAGCAGCTTATTGCAGGGGGCAACAGATACGCAGTATTTT.

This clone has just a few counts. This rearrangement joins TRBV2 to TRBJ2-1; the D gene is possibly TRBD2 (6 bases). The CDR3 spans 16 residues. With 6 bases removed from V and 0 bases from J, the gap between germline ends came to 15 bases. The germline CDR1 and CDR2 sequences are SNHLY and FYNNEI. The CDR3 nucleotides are TGTGCCAGCAGCCCCCTAGCGTTGAGCTCCTACAATGAGCAGTTCTTC. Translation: CASSPLALSSYNEQFF. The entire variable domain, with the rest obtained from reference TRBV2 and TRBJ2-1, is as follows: EPEVTQTPSHQVTQMGQEVILRCVPISNHLYFYWYRQILGQKVEFLVSFYNNEISEKSEIFDDQFSVERPDGSNFTLKIRSTKLEDSAMYFCASSPLALSSYNEQFFGPGTRLTVL.

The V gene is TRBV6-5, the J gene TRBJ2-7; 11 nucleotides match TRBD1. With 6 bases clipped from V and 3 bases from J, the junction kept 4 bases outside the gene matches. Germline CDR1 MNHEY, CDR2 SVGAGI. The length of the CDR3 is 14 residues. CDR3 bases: TGTGCCAGCAGGAAAGGGACAGGGGGCTACGAGCAGTACTTC. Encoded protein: CASRKGTGGYEQYF.

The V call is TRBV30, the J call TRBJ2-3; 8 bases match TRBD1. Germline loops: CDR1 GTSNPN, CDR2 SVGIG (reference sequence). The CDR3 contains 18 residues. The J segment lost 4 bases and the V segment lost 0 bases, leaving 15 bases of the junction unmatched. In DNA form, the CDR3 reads TGTGCCTGGAGTGTAGGTCCCCCGGGGCAGGGGGCCGCAGATACGCAGTATTTT. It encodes CAWSVGPPGQGAADTQYF.

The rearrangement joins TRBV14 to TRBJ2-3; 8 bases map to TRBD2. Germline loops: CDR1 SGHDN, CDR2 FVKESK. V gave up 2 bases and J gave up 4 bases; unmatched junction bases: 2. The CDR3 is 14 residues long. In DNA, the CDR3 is TGTGCCAGCAGCCAAAGGCGGGAGGCAGATACGCAGTATTTT. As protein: CASSQRREADTQYF.

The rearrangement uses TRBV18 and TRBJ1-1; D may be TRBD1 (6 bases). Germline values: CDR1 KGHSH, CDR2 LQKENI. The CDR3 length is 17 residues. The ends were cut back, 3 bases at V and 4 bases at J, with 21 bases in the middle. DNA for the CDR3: TGTGCCAGCTCACCCGGGACAATGGGAAAGGGGATCACTGAAGCTTTCTTT. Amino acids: CASSPGTMGKGITEAFF.

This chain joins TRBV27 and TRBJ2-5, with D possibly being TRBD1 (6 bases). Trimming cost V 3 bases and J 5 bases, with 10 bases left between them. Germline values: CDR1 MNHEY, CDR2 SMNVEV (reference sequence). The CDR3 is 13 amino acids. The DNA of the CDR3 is TGTGCCAGCAGTTTCGGTCAGGGGGAGACCCAGTACTTC. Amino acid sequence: CASSFGQGETQYF.

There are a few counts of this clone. The CDR3 DNA sequence: TGTGCCAGCAGTGAATCGAGTAGCGGGATGGGGGCAGATACGCAGTATTTT. This encodes CASSESSSGMGADTQYF. This chain uses TRBV25-1 with TRBJ2-3, with 8 bases matching TRBD2. The CDR3 runs to 17 residues. The trim removed 1 base at V and 4 bases at J, leaving 10 bases unmatched. Germline V gene sequence: CDR1 MGHDK, CDR2 SYGVNS.

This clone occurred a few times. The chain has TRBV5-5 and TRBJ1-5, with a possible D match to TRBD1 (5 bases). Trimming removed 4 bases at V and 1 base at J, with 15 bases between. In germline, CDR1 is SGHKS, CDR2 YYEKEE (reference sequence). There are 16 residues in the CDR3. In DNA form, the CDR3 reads TGTGCCAGCAGCCCCTCCAGGGTACGGAGCAATCAGCCCCAGCATTTT. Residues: CASSPSRVRSNQPQHF.

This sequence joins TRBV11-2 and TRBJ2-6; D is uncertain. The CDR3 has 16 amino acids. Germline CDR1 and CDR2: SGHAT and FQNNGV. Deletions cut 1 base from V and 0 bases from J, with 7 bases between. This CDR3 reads CASSLGGRSGANVLTF. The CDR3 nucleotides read TGTGCCAGCAGCTTAGGGGGTCGCTCTGGGGCCAACGTCCTGACTTTC. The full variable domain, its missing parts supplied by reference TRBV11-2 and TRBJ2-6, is EAGVAQSPRYKIIEKRQSVAFWCNPISGHATLYWYQQILGQGPKLLIQFQNNGVVDDSQLPKDRFSAERLKGVDSTLKIQPAKLEDSAVYLCASSLGGRSGANVLTFGAGSRLTVL.

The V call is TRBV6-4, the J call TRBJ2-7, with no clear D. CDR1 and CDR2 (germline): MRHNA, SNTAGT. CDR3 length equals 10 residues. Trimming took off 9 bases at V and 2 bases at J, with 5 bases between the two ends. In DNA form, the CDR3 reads TGTGCCAGGGCCCCCTACGAGCAGTACTTC. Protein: CARAPYEQYF.

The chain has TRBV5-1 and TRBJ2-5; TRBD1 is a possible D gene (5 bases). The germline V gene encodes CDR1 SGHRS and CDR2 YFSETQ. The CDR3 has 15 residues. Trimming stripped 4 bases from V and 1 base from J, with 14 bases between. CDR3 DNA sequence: TGCGCCAGCAGCCCCGTGGCAGGGCCCCAAGAGACCCAGTACTTC. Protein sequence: CASSPVAGPQETQYF.

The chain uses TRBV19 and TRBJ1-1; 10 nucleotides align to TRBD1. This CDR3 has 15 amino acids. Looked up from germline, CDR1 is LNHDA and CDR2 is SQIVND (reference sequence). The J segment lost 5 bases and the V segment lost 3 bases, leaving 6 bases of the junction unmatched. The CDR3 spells CASSMGGQGETEAFF. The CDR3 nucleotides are TGTGCCAGTAGTATGGGCGGACAGGGGGAGACTGAAGCTTTCTTT.

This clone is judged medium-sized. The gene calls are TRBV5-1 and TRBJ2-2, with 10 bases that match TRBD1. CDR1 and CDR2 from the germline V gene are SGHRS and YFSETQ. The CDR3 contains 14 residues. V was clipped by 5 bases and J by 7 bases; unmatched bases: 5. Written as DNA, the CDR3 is TGCGCCAGCAGACGGGACAGGGGAATCGGGGAGCTGTTTTTT. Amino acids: CASRRDRGIGELFF.

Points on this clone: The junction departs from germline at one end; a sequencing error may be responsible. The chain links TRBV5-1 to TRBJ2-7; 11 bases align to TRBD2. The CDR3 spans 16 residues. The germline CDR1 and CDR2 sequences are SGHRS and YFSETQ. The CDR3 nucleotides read TGCGCCAGCAGCTTGGGAGGGACTAGCGGACTCTACGGGCAGTACTTC. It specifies CASSLGGTSGLYGQYF.

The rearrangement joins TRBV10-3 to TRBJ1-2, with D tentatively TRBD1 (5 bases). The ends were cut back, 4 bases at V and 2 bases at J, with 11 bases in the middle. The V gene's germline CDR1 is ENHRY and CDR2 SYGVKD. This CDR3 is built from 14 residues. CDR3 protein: CAISVHGGNYGYTF. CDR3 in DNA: TGTGCCATCAGTGTGCACGGGGGGAACTATGGCTACACCTTC.